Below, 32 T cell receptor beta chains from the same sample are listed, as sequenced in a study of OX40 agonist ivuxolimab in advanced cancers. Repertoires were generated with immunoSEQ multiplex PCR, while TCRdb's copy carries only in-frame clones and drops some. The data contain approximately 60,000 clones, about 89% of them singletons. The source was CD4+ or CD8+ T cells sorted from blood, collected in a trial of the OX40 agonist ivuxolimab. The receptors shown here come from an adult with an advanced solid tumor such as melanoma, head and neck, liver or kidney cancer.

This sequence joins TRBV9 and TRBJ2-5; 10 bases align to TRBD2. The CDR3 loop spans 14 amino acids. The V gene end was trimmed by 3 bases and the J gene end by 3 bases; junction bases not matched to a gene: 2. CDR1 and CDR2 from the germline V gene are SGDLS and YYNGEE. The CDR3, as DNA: TGTGCCAGCAGCGGGGGGACTAGCGAAGAGACCCAGTACTTC. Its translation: CASSGGTSEETQYF.

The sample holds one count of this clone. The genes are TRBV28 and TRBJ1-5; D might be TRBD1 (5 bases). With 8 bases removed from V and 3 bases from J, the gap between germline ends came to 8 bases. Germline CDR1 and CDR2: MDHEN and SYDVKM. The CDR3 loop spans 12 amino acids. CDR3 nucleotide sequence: TGTGCCAGCTGGACAACCAATCAGCCCCAGCATTTT. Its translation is CASWTTNQPQHF. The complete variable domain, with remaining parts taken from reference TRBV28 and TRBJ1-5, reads DVKVTQSSRYLVKRTGEKVFLECVQDMDHENMFWYRQDPGLGLRLIYFSYDVKMKEKGDIPEGYSVSREKKERFSLILESASTNQTSMYLCASWTTNQPQHFGDGTRLSIL.

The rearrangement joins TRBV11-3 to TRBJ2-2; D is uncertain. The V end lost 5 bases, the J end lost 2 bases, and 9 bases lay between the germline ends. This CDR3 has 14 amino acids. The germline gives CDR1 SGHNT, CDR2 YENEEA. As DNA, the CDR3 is TGTGCCAGCAGCCCTAGAGCCAACACCGGGGAGCTGTTTTTT. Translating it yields CASSPRANTGELFF.

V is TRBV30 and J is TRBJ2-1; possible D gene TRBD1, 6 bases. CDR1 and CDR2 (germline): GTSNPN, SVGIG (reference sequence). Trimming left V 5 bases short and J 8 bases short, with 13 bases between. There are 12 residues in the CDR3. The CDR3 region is CAWGGGTYEQFF. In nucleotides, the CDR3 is TGTGCCTGGGGGGGCGGCACCTATGAGCAGTTCTTC.

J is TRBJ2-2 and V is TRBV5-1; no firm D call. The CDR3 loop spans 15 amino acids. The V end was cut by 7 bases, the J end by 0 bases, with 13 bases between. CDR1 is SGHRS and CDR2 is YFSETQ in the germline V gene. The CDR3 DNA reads TGCGCCAGCTCCGAGTCCTTAACGAACACCGGGGAGCTGTTTTTT. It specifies CASSESLTNTGELFF.

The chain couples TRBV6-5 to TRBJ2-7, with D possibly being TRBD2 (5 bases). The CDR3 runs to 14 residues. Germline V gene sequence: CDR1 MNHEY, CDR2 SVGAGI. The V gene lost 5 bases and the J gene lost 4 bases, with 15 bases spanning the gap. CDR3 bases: TGTGCCAGCAGTGGAACCGGGATCCAGTACGAGCAGTACTTC. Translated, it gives CASSGTGIQYEQYF.

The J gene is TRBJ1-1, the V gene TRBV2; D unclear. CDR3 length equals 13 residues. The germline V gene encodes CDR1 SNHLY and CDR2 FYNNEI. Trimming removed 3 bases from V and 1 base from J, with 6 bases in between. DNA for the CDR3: TGTGCCAGCAGTGAGAACGGGAACACTGAAGCTTTCTTT. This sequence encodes CASSENGNTEAFF.

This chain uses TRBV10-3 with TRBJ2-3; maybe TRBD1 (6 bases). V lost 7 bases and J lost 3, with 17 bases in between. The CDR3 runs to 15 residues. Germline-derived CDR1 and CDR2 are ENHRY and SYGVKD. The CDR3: CAINRGRGETDTQYF. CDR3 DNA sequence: TGTGCCATCAACCGGGGCAGGGGCGAAACAGATACGCAGTATTTT.

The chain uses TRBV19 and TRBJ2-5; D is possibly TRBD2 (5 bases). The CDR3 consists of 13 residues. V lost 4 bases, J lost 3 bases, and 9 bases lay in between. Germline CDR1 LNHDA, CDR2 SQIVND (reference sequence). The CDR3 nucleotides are TGTGCCAGTAGTAAGGTGCGGGAAGAGACCCAGTACTTC. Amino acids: CASSKVREETQYF. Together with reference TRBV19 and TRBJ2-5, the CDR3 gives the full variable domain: DGGITQSPKYLFRKEGQNVTLSCEQNLNHDAMYWYRQDPGQGLRLIYYSQIVNDFQKGDIAEGYSVSREKKESFPLTVTSAQKNPTAFYLCASSKVREETQYFGPGTRLLVL.

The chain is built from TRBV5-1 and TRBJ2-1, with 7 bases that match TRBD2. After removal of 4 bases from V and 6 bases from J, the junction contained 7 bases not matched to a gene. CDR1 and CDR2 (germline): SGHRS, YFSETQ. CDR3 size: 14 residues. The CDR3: CASSGGLQINEQFF. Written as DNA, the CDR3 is TGCGCCAGCAGCGGGGGACTACAAATCAATGAGCAGTTCTTC.

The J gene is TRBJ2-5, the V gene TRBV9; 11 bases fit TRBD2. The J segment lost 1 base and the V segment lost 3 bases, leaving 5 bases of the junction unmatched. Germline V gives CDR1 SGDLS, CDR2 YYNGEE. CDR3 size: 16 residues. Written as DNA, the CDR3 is TGTGCCAGCAGCGGCCGACTAGCGGGACCCCAAGAGACCCAGTACTTC. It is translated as CASSGRLAGPQETQYF.

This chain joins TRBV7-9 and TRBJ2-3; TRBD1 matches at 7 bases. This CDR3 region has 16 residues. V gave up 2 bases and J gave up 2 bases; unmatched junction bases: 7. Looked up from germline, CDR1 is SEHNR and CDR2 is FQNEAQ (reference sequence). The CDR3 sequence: CASSLPAGTATDTQYF. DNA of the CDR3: TGTGCCAGCAGCTTACCCGCCGGGACAGCCACAGATACGCAGTATTTT.

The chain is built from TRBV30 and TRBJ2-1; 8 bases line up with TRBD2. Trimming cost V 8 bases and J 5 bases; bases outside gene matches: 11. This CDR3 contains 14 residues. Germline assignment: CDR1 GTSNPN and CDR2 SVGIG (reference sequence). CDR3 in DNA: TGTGCCGGCCATCGGAGCGGGAGTCACAATGAGCAGTTCTTC. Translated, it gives CAGHRSGSHNEQFF.

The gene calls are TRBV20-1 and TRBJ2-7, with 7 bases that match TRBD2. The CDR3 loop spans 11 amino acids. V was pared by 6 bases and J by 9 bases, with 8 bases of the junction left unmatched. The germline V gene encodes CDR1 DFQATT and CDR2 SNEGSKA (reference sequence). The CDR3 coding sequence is TGCAGTGCCAGCGGACTAGTTGCGCAGTACTTC. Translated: CSASGLVAQYF.

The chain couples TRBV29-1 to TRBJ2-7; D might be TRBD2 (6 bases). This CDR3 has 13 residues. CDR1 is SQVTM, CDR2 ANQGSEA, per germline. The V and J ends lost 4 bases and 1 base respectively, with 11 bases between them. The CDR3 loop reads CSVARDFSYEQYF. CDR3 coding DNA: TGCAGCGTTGCTCGGGACTTTTCCTACGAGCAGTACTTC.

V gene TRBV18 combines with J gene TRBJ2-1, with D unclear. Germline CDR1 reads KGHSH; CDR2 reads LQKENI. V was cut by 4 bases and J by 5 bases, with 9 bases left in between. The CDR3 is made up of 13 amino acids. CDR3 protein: CASSQSSHNEQFF. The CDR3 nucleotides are TGTGCCAGCTCACAATCGTCCCACAATGAGCAGTTCTTC.

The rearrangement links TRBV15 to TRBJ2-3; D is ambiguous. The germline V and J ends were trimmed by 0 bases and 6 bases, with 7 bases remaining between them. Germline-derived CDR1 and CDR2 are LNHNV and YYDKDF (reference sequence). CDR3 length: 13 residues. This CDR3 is CATSRDVEDTQYF. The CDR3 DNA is TGTGCCACCAGCAGAGATGTGGAGGATACGCAGTATTTT.

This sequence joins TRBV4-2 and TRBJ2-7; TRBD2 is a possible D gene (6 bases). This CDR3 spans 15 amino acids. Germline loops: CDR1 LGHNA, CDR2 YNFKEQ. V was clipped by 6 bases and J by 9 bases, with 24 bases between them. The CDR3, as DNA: TGTGCCAGCAGACTCAACCGGGACTCAGCCTCCGTGCAGTACTTC. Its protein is CASRLNRDSASVQYF.

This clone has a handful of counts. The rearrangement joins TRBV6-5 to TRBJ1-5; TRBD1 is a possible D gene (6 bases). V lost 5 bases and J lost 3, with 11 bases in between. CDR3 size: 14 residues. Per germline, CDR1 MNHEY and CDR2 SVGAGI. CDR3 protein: CASSQGRDNQPQHF. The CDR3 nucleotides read TGTGCCAGCAGTCAGGGGAGGGACAATCAGCCCCAGCATTTT.

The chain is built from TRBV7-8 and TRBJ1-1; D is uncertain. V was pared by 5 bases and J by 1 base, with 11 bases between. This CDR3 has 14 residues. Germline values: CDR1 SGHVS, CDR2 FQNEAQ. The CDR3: CASSPIPGNTEAFF. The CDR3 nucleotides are TGTGCCAGCAGCCCTATTCCTGGGAACACTGAAGCTTTCTTT. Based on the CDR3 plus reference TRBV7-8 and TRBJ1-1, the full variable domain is GAGVSQSPRYKVAKRGQDVALRCDPISGHVSLFWYQQALGQGPEFLTYFQNEAQLDKSGLPSDRFFAERPEGSVSTLKIQRTQQEDSAVYLCASSPIPGNTEAFFGQGTRLTVV.

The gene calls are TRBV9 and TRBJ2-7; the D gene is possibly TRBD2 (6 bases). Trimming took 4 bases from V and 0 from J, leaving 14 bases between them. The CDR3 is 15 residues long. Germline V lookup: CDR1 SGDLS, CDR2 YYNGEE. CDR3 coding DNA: TGTGCCAGCAGCCCAGGGACTTCAAGCTCCTACGAGCAGTACTTC. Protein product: CASSPGTSSSYEQYF. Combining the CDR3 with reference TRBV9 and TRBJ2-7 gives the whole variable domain DSGVTQTPKHLITATGQRVTLRCSPRSGDLSVYWYQQSLDQGLQFLIQYYNGEERAKGNILERFSAQQFPDLHSELNLSSLELGDSALYFCASSPGTSSSYEQYFGPGTRLTVT.

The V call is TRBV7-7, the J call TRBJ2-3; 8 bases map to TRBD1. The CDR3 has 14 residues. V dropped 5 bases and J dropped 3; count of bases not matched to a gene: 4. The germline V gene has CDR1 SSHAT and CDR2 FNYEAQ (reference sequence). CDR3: CASSARTGTDTQYF. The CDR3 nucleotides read TGTGCCAGCAGCGCCCGGACAGGGACAGATACGCAGTATTTT.

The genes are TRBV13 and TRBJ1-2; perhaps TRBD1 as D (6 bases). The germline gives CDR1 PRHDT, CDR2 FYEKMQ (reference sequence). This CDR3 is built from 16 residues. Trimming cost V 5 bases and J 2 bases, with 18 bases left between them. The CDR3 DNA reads TGTGCCAGCAGCGTTAGGGGGGGACGGGACAACTATGGCTACACCTTC. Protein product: CASSVRGGRDNYGYTF.

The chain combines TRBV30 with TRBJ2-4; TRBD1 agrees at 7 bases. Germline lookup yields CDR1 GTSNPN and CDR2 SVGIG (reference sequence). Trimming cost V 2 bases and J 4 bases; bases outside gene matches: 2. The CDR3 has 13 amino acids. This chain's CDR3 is CAWSLQGKNIQYF. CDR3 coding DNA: TGTGCCTGGAGTTTACAGGGGAAAAACATTCAGTACTTC.

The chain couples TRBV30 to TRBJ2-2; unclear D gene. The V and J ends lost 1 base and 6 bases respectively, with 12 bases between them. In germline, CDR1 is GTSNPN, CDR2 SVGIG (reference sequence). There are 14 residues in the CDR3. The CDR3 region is CAWSALQAAGELFF. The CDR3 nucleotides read TGTGCCTGGAGTGCGCTGCAAGCCGCCGGGGAGCTGTTTTTT. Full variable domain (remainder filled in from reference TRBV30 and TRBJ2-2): SQTIHQWPATLVQPVGSPLSLECTVEGTSNPNLYWYRQAAGRGLQLLFYSVGIGQISSEVPQNLSASRPQDRQFILSSKKLLLSDSGFYLCAWSALQAAGELFFGEGSRLTVL.

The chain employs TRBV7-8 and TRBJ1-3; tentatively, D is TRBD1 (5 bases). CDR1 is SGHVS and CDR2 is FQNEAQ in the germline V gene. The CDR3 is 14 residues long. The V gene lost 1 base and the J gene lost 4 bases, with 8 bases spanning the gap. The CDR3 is CASSLGQTGNTIYF. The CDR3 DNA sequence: TGTGCCAGCAGCTTAGGACAGACAGGAAACACCATATATTTT.

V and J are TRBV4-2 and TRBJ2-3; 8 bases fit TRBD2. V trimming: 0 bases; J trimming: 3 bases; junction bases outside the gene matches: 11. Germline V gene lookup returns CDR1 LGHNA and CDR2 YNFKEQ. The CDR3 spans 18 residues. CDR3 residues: CASSQDLRGAGVTDTQYF. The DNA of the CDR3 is TGTGCCAGCAGCCAAGATCTTAGAGGAGCGGGGGTGACAGATACGCAGTATTTT.

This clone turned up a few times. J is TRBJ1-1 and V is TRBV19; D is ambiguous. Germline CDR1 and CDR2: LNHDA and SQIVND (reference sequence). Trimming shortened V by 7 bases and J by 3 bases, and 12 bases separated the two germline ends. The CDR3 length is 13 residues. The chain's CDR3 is CASTIPGDTEAFF. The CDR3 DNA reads TGTGCCAGTACTATCCCTGGGGACACTGAAGCTTTCTTT.

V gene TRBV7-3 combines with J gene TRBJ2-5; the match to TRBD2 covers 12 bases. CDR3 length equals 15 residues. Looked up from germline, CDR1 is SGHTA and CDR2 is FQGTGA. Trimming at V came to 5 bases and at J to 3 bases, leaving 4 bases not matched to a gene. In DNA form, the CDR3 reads TGTGCCAGCAGCCAAACTAGCGGGAGGAAAGAGACCCAGTACTTC. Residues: CASSQTSGRKETQYF.

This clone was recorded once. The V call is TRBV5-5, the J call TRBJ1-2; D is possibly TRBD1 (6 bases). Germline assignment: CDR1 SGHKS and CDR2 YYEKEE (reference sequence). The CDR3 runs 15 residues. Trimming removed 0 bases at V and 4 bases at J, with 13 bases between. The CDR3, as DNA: TGTGCCAGCAGCTTGGAACAGGGTCAGATCTATGGCTACACCTTC. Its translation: CASSLEQGQIYGYTF. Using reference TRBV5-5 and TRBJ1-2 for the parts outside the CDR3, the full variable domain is DAGVTQSPTHLIKTRGQQVTLRCSPISGHKSVSWYQQVLGQGPQFIFQYYEKEERGRGNFPDRFSARQFPNYSSELNVNALLLGDSALYLCASSLEQGQIYGYTFGSGTRLTVV.

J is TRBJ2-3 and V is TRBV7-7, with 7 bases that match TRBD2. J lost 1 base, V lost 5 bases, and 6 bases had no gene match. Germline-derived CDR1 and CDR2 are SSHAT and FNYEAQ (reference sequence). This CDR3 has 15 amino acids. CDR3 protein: CASSLGAGGTDTQYF. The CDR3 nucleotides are TGTGCCAGCAGCCTAGGGGCGGGGGGCACAGATACGCAGTATTTT.

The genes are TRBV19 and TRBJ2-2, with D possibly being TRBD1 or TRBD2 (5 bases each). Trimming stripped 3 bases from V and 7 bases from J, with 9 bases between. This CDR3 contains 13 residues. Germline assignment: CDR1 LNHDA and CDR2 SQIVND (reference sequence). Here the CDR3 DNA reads TGTGCCAGTAGTATCGGGACGAACGGGGAGCTGTTTTTT. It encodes CASSIGTNGELFF.